This is a list of T cell receptor beta chains from one sample in a study of blood T cells in healthy people across ages. TCRdb ran MiXCR on the 5' RACE reads and lists one entry per CDR3 protein. Among around 2 million distinct CDR3 sequences listed, more than 35% were seen once. Specimen: blood. The receptor source for this set is a human donor in good health. The CDR3 runs from the conserved cysteine through the conserved F or W. D genes are given only for firm matches. Clone size is not always given. Where it is, it says once, few, many or a class for expanded clones.

V	D	J	size	CDR3	DNA
TRBV11-2	.	TRBJ1-1	.	CASSLWRGASPATEAFF	TGTGCCAGCAGCTTATGGAGGGGGGCAAGCCCGGCCACTGAAGCTTTCTTT
TRBV20-1	.	TRBJ1-1	.	CSPWGNTEAFF	TGCAGCCCTTGGGGAAACACTGAAGCTTTCTTT
TRBV3-1	TRBD2	TRBJ2-7	.	CASSQAAGLYEQYF	TGTGCCAGCAGCCAAGCAGCGGGGTTATACGAGCAGTACTTC
TRBV7-2	.	TRBJ2-7	few	CASSFRRGLLWDEQYF	TGTGCCAGCAGCTTCCGCCGGGGCCTCTTGTGGGACGAGCAGTACTTC
TRBV5-1	TRBD1	TRBJ2-7	.	CASSARTGAMDEQYF	TGCGCCAGCAGCGCCCGGACAGGGGCCATGGACGAGCAGTACTTC
TRBV6-1	.	TRBJ2-7	.	CASSEGSRGIYEQYF	TGTGCCAGCAGTGAGGGGAGCCGAGGGATTTACGAGCAGTACTTC
TRBV6-6	.	TRBJ2-7	few	CASSYSNLPDEQYF	TGTGCCAGCAGTTACTCGAACCTTCCGGACGAGCAGTACTTC
TRBV5-1	.	TRBJ2-3	few	CASSLEGDTNTDTQYF	TGCGCCAGCAGCTTGGAAGGGGACACCAACACAGATACGCAGTATTTT
TRBV3-1	.	TRBJ2-6	.	CASSQVGGSSGANVLTF	TGTGCCAGCAGCCAAGTGGGTGGCAGCTCTGGGGCCAACGTCCTGACTTTC
TRBV29-1	.	TRBJ1-1	.	CSVVELSGVGSEAFF	TGCAGCGTTGTCGAGTTGTCCGGGGTTGGCAGTGAAGCTTTCTTT
TRBV12-3/TRBV12-4	TRBD2	TRBJ2-1	.	CASSLPRLAAQETQFF	TGTGCCAGCAGTTTACCCCGACTAGCAGCCCAAGAGACCCAGTTCTTC
TRBV29-1	.	TRBJ2-7	.	CSVSGHDAYEQYF	TGCAGCGTTTCGGGCCACGATGCCTACGAGCAGTACTTC
TRBV7-2	.	TRBJ2-5	.	CASSSRPPGTRETQYF	TGTGCCAGCAGCTCCCGCCCCCCGGGGACGCGGGAGACCCAGTACTTC
TRBV4-3	TRBD1	TRBJ1-2	.	CASSQEPTGQVNDYGYTF	TGCGCCAGCAGCCAAGAGCCTACGGGACAGGTGAACGACTATGGCTACACCTTC
TRBV7-8	.	TRBJ2-1	.	CASSFQSRDIYNEQFF	TGTGCCAGCAGCTTCCAATCCCGGGACATCTACAATGAGCAGTTCTTC
TRBV6-2/TRBV6-3	.	TRBJ2-7	.	CASRHPGQTLDTLYEQYF	TGTGCCAGCAGACATCCTGGACAGACTCTAGATACCCTCTACGAGCAGTACTTC
TRBV7-9	TRBD1	TRBJ1-2	.	CASSRGDRGGYTF	TGTGCCAGCAGCCGAGGGGACAGGGGAGGCTACACCTTC
TRBV10-3	TRBD1	TRBJ2-1	.	CAISQGDEQFF	TGTGCCATCAGTCAGGGGGATGAGCAGTTCTTC
TRBV18	.	TRBJ2-5	few	CASSPVGVEETQYF	TGTGCCAGCTCCCCGGTAGGGGTTGAAGAGACCCAGTACTTC
TRBV29-1	TRBD1	TRBJ1-2	.	CSVGLTGANYGYIF	TGCAGCGTTGGGTTGACAGGGGCTAACTATGGCTACATCTTC
TRBV7-2	TRBD1	TRBJ1-2	.	CASSLSGTVVSNYGYTF	TGTGCCAGCAGCCTCTCCGGGACAGTAGTTTCTAACTATGGCTACACCTTC
TRBV7-2	.	TRBJ2-1	few	CASSLAMANGNEQFF	TGTGCCAGCAGCTTAGCGATGGCGAACGGGAATGAGCAGTTCTTC
TRBV28	.	TRBJ1-5	.	CASSLSGRWGSANQPQHF	TGTGCCAGCAGTTTATCTGGTCGGTGGGGGAGCGCCAATCAGCCCCAGCATTTT
TRBV29-1	.	TRBJ2-7	few	CSAWGGEQYF	TGCAGCGCCTGGGGTGGCGAGCAGTACTTC
TRBV28	.	TRBJ2-5	.	CASSLRFGGKTQYF	TGTGCCAGCAGTTTAAGGTTTGGGGGTAAGACCCAGTACTTC
TRBV5-1	.	TRBJ2-1	.	CASSSQGLPSYNEQFF	TGCGCCAGCAGCTCCCAGGGGCTTCCCTCCTACAATGAGCAGTTCTTC
TRBV29-1	TRBD2	TRBJ2-3	few	CSGRLAGGTDTQYF	TGCAGCGGCCGTCTAGCGGGGGGCACAGATACGCAGTATTTT
TRBV9	.	TRBJ1-2	.	CASSPHEVPNYGYTF	TGTGCCAGCAGCCCACATGAGGTCCCTAACTATGGCTACACCTTC
TRBV24-1	.	TRBJ1-1	.	CATSDSHRGGITEAFF	TGTGCCACCAGTGATTCGCATAGGGGGGGCATCACTGAAGCTTTCTTT
TRBV20-1	.	TRBJ1-1	.	CSAPREMNTEAFF	TGCAGTGCTCCCCGGGAGATGAACACTGAAGCTTTCTTT
TRBV7-9	.	TRBJ1-3	.	CASSATTVLSSGNTIYF	TGTGCCAGCAGCGCCACGACAGTCCTCAGCTCTGGAAACACCATATATTTT
TRBV5-5	.	TRBJ2-3	few	CASSLATGRSDTQYF	TGTGCCAGCAGCTTGGCTACGGGGAGGTCAGATACGCAGTATTTT
TRBV6-6	TRBD2	TRBJ2-3	.	CASSYSKRGVDTQYF	TGTGCCAGCAGTTACTCGAAGCGGGGGGTCGATACGCAGTATTTT
TRBV4-3	.	TRBJ2-6	few	CASSQVGGPGANVLTF	TGCGCCAGCAGCCAAGTGGGGGGGCCTGGGGCCAACGTCCTGACTTTC
TRBV4-1	TRBD1	TRBJ1-5	.	CASSQGQGAFQPQHF	TGCGCCAGCAGCCAAGGACAGGGGGCTTTTCAGCCCCAGCATTTT
TRBV2	.	TRBJ2-5	.	CASDGGLLQETQYF	TGTGCCAGCGACGGGGGCCTCCTCCAAGAGACCCAGTACTTC
TRBV4-1	.	TRBJ2-7	.	CASSPDSDGYEQYF	TGCGCCAGCAGCCCGGACAGCGATGGCTACGAGCAGTACTTC
TRBV7-9	.	TRBJ2-7	.	CASSRGLGETDEQYF	TGTGCCAGCAGCCGGGGCTTGGGGGAGACCGACGAGCAGTACTTC
TRBV9	.	TRBJ2-5	few	CASSVQGEETQYF	TGTGCCAGCAGCGTTCAGGGTGAAGAGACCCAGTACTTC
TRBV4-1	.	TRBJ2-3	.	CASSLKGGSGDTQYF	TGCGCCAGCAGCCTCAAAGGGGGTTCCGGAGATACGCAGTATTTT
TRBV6-2/TRBV6-3	TRBD1	TRBJ2-1	few	CASGGRGLENEQFF	TGTGCCAGCGGCGGAAGGGGGCTAGAGAATGAGCAGTTCTTC
TRBV29-1	TRBD2	TRBJ2-5	.	CSVVLAGGPQETQYF	TGCAGCGTTGTCCTAGCGGGGGGCCCACAAGAGACCCAGTACTTC
TRBV7-2	.	TRBJ1-5	.	CASSLFSQINQPQHF	TGTGCCAGCAGCTTATTCTCACAAATCAATCAGCCCCAGCATTTT
TRBV7-2	.	TRBJ2-3	.	CASSPKRLELSQYF	TGTGCCAGCAGCCCAAAGCGCCTCGAGTTATCGCAGTATTTT
TRBV6-2/TRBV6-3	.	TRBJ2-5	many	CASSYTETQYF	TGTGCCAGCAGTTATACGGAGACCCAGTACTTC
TRBV7-2	.	TRBJ2-6	.	CASSLKGTGANVLTF	TGTGCCAGCAGCTTAAAGGGGACTGGGGCCAACGTCCTGACTTTC
TRBV20-1	.	TRBJ2-3	.	CSARDSKPSTDTQYF	TGCAGTGCTAGGGACAGCAAACCGTCCACAGATACGCAGTATTTT
TRBV7-2	.	TRBJ2-3	.	CASSPSISTDTQYF	TGTGCCAGCAGCCCATCCATCAGCACAGATACGCAGTATTTT
TRBV28	TRBD1	TRBJ2-7	few	CASSPPTGYHEQYF	TGTGCCAGCAGCCCTCCGACAGGGTACCACGAGCAGTACTTC
TRBV5-6	.	TRBJ1-5	few	CASSFFISNQPQHF	TGTGCCAGCAGCTTTTTTATCAGCAATCAGCCCCAGCATTTT
TRBV20-1	.	TRBJ1-5	.	CSASNGNQPQHF	TGCAGTGCTAGCAACGGAAATCAGCCCCAGCATTTT
TRBV6-2/TRBV6-3	.	TRBJ2-7	.	CASSSRLPTNEQYF	TGTGCCAGCAGTTCTAGGCTACCGACGAACGAGCAGTACTTC
TRBV5-1	.	TRBJ2-6	.	CASSSPVMSFNVLTF	TGCGCCAGCAGCTCACCAGTAATGTCTTTCAACGTCCTGACTTTC
TRBV12-3/TRBV12-4	.	TRBJ2-1	many	CASTLYNEQFF	TGTGCCAGCACCCTCTACAATGAGCAGTTCTTC
TRBV4-2	.	TRBJ1-2	.	CTSSPEGYGYTF	TGTACCAGCAGCCCCGAGGGGTATGGCTACACCTTC
TRBV4-3	.	TRBJ2-7	.	CASSQDPRGDEQYF	TGCGCCAGCAGCCAAGATCCGCGGGGAGACGAGCAGTACTTC